These T cell receptor beta chains were read from a single sample in a study of regulatory T cells in long-lasting Graves disease. TCRdb passed the multiplex PCR reads through MiXCR, listing each CDR3 protein once. The sample shows hundreds of thousands of distinct CDR3 sequences, around a sixth of them seen only once. The sample here was peripheral blood mononuclear cells (PBMCs), taken at new diagnosis, from a patient treated with antithyroid drugs. The receptors were sampled from a female donor with Graves disease. Both conserved end residues are part of each CDR3. Each record gives: clone size, V gene, CDR3 protein. Clone size is not always given. Where it is, it says once, few, many or a class for expanded clones.

abundance: many; v_gene: TRBV20-1; CDR3aa: CSAWGPNTGELFF
abundance: many; v_gene: TRBV6-2/TRBV6-3; CDR3aa: CASSYGPGQGATEAFF
abundance: many; v_gene: TRBV18; CDR3aa: CASHRWGSRDGYTF
abundance: many; v_gene: TRBV12-3/TRBV12-4; CDR3aa: CASKKADRGNSPLHF
abundance: many; v_gene: TRBV11-2; CDR3aa: CASSRRTSEQETQYF
abundance: many; v_gene: TRBV27; CDR3aa: CASSKRTGGVRETQYF
abundance: many; v_gene: TRBV2; CDR3aa: CASVVDRGSGQPQHF
abundance: -; v_gene: TRBV5-1; CDR3aa: CASSRLGGTPNRVEQFF
abundance: -; v_gene: TRBV12-3/TRBV12-4; CDR3aa: CASSPTGGRGNQPQHF
abundance: many; v_gene: TRBV5-1; CDR3aa: CASSLEGPNTEAFF
abundance: many; v_gene: TRBV3-1; CDR3aa: CASSPGLNSPLHF
abundance: many; v_gene: TRBV7-2; CDR3aa: CASSLTYSSYEQYF
abundance: many; v_gene: TRBV6-2/TRBV6-3; CDR3aa: CASDRPAGSGDTQYF
abundance: many; v_gene: TRBV2; CDR3aa: CASSEAGGRNEQFF
abundance: -; v_gene: TRBV30; CDR3aa: CAWSAADTQYF
abundance: -; v_gene: TRBV4-1; CDR3aa: CASSQERTSGRYEQYF
abundance: many; v_gene: TRBV6-1; CDR3aa: CASSPWTGDNEKLFF
abundance: many; v_gene: TRBV29-1; CDR3aa: CSAPLEGGGEQFF
abundance: -; v_gene: TRBV4-3; CDR3aa: CASSPGRHENTEAFF
abundance: few; v_gene: TRBV28; CDR3aa: CASSTGQGGNEQFF
abundance: many; v_gene: TRBV6-1; CDR3aa: CASRMNTEAFF
abundance: -; v_gene: TRBV7-2; CDR3aa: CASSLTWLAGDTQYF
abundance: many; v_gene: TRBV20-1; CDR3aa: CSAVGLAGVVYEQYF
abundance: -; v_gene: TRBV7-6; CDR3aa: CASGPGTGGDYEQYF
abundance: many; v_gene: TRBV14; CDR3aa: CASSSWVGDTQYF
abundance: many; v_gene: TRBV28; CDR3aa: CASSLDIPSTDTQYF
abundance: many; v_gene: TRBV12-3/TRBV12-4; CDR3aa: CASSLVRSGSYNEQFF
abundance: many; v_gene: TRBV7-3; CDR3aa: CASSSLAGVDTQYF
abundance: many; v_gene: TRBV7-9; CDR3aa: CASSTGTPSPLPQHF
abundance: many; v_gene: TRBV6-5; CDR3aa: CASSYAVNYGYTF
abundance: few; v_gene: TRBV5-1; CDR3aa: CASSLGDRVGETQYF
abundance: many; v_gene: TRBV27; CDR3aa: CASSLFRGLAGGWDEQFF
abundance: many; v_gene: TRBV29-1; CDR3aa: CSVEDGTRSSYEQYF